This T cell receptor (beta chain) derives from a study of a mutant IDH1 vaccine in newly diagnosed glioma. Study-level information: Patients, over weeks 1, 3, 5, 7, 11, 15, 19 and 23, received a total of eight vaccinations.

Points on this clone: Its antigen is undetermined.

Profiling relied on immunoSEQ multiplex PCR, and the TCRdb table lists in-frame clones only, not all of them. The table lists 50,000 to 70,000 clones, over 75% of them singletons. Time point in this sample: week 23, last vaccination. In every dose of vaccine, 300 ug of mutant IDH1 20-mer peptide was given alongside topical imiquimod. This CDR3 contains 14 residues. The V gene's germline CDR1 is LGHNT and CDR2 FRNRAP. Unmatched junction bases numbered 9, after V lost 4 bases and J lost 10 bases. V usage is TRBV12-5 and J usage is TRBJ2-1, with 8 bases lining up with TRBD2. The sample in question was PBMCs, obtained from a glioma patient whose treatment included an IDH1 peptide vaccine. The receptor comes from a man aged 18-30 years with glioma. The CDR3 DNA sequence: TGTGCTAGTGGTTGGGGGACTAGTTATAAGGAGCAGTTCTTC. Translated, it gives CASGWGTSYKEQFF.